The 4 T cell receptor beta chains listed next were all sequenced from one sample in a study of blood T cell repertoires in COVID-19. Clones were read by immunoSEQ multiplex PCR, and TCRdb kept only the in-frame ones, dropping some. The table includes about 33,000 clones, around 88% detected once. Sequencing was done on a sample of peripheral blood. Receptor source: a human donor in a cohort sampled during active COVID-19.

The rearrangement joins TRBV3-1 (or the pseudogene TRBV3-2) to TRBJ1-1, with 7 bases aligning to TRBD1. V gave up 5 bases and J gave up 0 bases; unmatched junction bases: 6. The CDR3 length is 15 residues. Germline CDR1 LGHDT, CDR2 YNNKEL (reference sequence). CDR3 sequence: CASSEPGTVNTEAFF. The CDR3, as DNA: TGTGCCAGCAGCGAACCCGGGACAGTGAACACTGAAGCTTTCTTT.

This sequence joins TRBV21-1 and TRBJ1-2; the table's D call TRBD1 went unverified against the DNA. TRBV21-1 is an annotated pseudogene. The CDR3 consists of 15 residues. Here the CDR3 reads CASNRPQVTFYGYTF. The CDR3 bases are TGTGCCAGCAACCGACCACAGGTGACCTTCTATGGCTACACCTTC.

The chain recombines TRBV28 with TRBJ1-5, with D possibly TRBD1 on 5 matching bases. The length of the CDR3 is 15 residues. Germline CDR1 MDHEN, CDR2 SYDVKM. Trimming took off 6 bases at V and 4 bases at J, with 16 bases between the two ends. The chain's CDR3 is CASSSLGGRNQPQHF. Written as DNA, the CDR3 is TGTGCCAGCAGCTCTCTTGGGGGGAGGAATCAGCCCCAGCATTTT.

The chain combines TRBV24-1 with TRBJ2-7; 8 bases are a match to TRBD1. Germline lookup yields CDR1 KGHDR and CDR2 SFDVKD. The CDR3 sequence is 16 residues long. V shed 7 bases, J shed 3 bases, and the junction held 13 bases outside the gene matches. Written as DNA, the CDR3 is TGTGCCACCAGCGGAGTTCCTCAGGGGGCGGACTACGAGCAGTACTTC. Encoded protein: CATSGVPQGADYEQYF.